The clone carrying this T cell receptor beta chain was counted only a few times. These data belong to a study of T cell repertoires in cytomegalovirus infection. The ends were cut back, 8 bases at V and 5 bases at J, with 19 bases in the middle. From germline, CDR1 is MRHNA and CDR2 SNTAGT. This CDR3 contains 15 residues. TCRdb reanalysed the reads using MiXCR and keeps one entry per CDR3 protein. Of about 260,000 distinct CDR3 sequences detected, roughly 13% appear once; the ten largest clones hold about 10%. The chain links TRBV6-4 to TRBJ1-5, with a tentative D call TRBD1 (5 bases). Sequenced input: PBMCs. The receptor was derived from a human donor in good health (CMV status not recorded). Some clones in this sample may be carry-over from other donors' samples. CDR3 bases: TGTGCCAGCCCGACGGGGCAGGGTCATGATCAGCCCCAGCATTTT. As protein: CASPTGQGHDQPQHF.